This TCR beta chain was documented in a study of cytomegalovirus exposure and HLA in healthy donors. Germline assignment: CDR1 SGHVS and CDR2 FNYEAQ. The CDR3 sequence is 14 residues long. Unmatched junction bases numbered 1, after V lost 2 bases and J lost 0 bases. PCR was performed using 60 Vbeta and 13 Jbeta primers. The assay was immunoSEQ multiplex PCR, and TCRdb's table has in-frame clones only and misses some. The data contain some 69,000 clones, roughly 70% of them singletons. The sequenced sample consisted of PBMCs. The chain uses TRBV7-6 and TRBJ2-7; 7 bases line up with TRBD2. The sequence was obtained from a male donor in good health and CMV-seropositive. The CDR3 is CASSLRGVSYEQYF. The CDR3 bases are TGTGCCAGCAGCTTACGGGGGGTCTCCTACGAGCAGTACTTC.